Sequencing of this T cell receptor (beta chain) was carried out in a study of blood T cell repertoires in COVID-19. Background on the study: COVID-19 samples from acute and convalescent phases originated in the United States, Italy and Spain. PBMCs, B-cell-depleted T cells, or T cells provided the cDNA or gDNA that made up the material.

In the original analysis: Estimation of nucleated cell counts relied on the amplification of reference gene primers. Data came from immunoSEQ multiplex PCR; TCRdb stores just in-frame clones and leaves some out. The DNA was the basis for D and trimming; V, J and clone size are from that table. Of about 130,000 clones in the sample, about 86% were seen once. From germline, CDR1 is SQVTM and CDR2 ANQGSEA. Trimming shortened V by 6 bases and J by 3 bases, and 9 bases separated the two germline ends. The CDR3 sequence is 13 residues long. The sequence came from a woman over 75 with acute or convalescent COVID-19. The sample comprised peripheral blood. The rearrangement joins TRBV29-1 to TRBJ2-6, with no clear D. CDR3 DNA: TGCAGCGTCACCAGTCGTGGGGCCAACGTCCTGACTTTC. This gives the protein CSVTSRGANVLTF.